This T cell receptor beta chain was retrieved from a study of cytomegalovirus exposure and HLA in healthy donors. The overall study: Researchers found that about 82% of 350 to 500 genotyped donors fell within the Caucasian-associated ancestry cluster.

Broader study findings: Looking again later, the authors saw that most CMV-associated TCR beta chains seemed HLA-restricted.

About this clone itself: Its antigen remains unknown.

The V end lost 4 bases, the J end lost 5 bases, and 17 bases lay between the germline ends. Germline V CDR1 and CDR2: SGHDN, FVKESK. CDR3 length equals 15 residues. The PCR contained 60 Vbeta and 13 Jbeta primers. TCRdb keeps only in-frame clones here, not all; method: immunoSEQ multiplex PCR. The sample has tens of thousands of clones; the top ten hold around 2.3%. The clonotype originates from a female donor in good health and CMV-seronegative. Input material: PBMCs. J is TRBJ1-2 and V is TRBV14, with a weak D call TRBD1 (6 bases). This chain's CDR3 is CASSPTMRQGYGYTF. As DNA, the CDR3 is TGTGCCAGCAGCCCCACGATGAGGCAGGGGTATGGCTACACCTTC.